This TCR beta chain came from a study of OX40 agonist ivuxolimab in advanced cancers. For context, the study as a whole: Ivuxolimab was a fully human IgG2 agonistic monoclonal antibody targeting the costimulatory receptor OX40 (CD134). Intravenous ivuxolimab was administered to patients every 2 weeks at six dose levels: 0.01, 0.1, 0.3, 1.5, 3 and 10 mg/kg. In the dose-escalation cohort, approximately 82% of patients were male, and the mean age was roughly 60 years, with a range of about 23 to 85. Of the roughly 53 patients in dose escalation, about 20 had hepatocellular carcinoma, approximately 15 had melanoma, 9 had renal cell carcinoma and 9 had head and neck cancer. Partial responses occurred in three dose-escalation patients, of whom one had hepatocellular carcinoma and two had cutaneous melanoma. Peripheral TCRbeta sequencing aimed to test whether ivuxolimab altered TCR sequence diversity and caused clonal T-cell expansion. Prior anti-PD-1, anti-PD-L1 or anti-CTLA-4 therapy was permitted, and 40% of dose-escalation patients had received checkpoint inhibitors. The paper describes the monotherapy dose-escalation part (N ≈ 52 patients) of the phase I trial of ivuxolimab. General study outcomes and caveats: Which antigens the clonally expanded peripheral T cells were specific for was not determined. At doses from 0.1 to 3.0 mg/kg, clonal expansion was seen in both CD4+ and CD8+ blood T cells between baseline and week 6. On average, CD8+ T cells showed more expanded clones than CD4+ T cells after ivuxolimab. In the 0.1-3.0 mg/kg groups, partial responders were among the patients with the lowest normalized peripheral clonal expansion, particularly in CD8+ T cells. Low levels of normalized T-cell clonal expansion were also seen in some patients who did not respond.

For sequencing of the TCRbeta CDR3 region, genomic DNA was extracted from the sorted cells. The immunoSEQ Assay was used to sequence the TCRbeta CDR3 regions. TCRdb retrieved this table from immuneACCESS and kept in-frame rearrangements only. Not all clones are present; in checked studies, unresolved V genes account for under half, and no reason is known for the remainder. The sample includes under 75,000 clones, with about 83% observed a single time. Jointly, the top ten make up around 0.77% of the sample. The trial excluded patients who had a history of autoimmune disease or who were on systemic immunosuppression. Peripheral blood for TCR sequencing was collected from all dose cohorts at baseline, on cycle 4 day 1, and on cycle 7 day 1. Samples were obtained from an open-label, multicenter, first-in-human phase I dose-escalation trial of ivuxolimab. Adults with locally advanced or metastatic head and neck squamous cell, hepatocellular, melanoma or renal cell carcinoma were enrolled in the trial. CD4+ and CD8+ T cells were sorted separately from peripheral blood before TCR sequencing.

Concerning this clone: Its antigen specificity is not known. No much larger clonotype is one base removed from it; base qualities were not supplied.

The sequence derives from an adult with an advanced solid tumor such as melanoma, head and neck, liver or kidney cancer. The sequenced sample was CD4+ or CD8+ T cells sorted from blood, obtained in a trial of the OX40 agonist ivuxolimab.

This receptor carries the CDR3 CASSQGNWARGEKLFF. The nucleotide sequence is given as TGTGCCAGCAGCCAAGGAAACTGGGCCCGGGGTGAAAAACTGTTTTTT. The V gene is TRBV4-2 and the J gene is TRBJ1-4, with the D gene too uncertain to name. The CDR3 has 16 amino acids, counting the end cysteine and phenylalanine. Of all the DNA, just the CDR3 is kept, 48 bases in frame from base 1. The germline V gene gives CDR1 as LGHNA and CDR2 as YNFKEQ. The germline ends are 16 bases apart after V is trimmed by 1 base and J by 7 bases.